The source of this T cell receptor (beta chain) is a study of shared clonotypes between healthy human individuals. This CDR3 comprises 10 residues. Trimming shortened V by 7 bases and J by 10 bases, and 10 bases separated the two germline ends. Germline CDR1 SNHLY, CDR2 FYNNEI. Replicate PCRs from sorted subsets contained around 200 ng DNA, which is some 32,000 T cell genomes. Only in-frame clones appear in the TCRdb table, and some are missing; sequencing was by immunoSEQ multiplex PCR. In the table there are around 1.9 million clones, just over 90% of which are singletons. Cells designated naive CD8 were CD45RO-negative and were positively selected for CCR7, with terminally differentiated effector memory CD45RA+ cells excluded. This clone was found a few times.

The specimen was naive CD8+ T cells from PBMCs. This chain uses TRBV2 with TRBJ1-2; D is unresolved. The receptor was derived from a man aged 18 to 29 in good health. Some clones in this sample may be carry-over from other donors' samples. CDR3 sequence reads: CASMTRSYTF. The CDR3, as DNA: TGTGCCAGCATGACCAGATCCTACACCTTC. The variable domain in full, with the rest retrieved from reference TRBV2 and TRBJ1-2, is EPEVTQTPSHQVTQMGQEVILRCVPISNHLYFYWYRQILGQKVEFLVSFYNNEISEKSEIFDDQFSVERPDGSNFTLKIRSTKLEDSAMYFCASMTRSYTFGSGTRLTVV.